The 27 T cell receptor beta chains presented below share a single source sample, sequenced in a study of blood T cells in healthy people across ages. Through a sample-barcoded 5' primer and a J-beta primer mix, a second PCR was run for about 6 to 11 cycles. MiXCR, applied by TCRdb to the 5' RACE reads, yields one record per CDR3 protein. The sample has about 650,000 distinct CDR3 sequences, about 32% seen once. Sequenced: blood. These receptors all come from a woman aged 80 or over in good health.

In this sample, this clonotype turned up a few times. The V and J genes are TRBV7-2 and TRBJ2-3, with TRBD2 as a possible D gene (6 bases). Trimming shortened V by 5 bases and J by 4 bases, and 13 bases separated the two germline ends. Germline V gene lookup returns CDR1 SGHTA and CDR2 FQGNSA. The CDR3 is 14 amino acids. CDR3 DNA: TGTGCCAGCAGCGTAGGCATAGCGGCAGATACGCAGTATTTT. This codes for CASSVGIAADTQYF.

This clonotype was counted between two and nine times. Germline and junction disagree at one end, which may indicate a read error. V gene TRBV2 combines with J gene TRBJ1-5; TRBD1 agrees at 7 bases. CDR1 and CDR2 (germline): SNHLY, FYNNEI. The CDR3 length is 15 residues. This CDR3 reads CASREEGAGNQPQHF. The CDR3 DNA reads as TGTGCCAGCAGAGAAGAGGGGGCGGGCAATCAGCCCCAGCATTTT.

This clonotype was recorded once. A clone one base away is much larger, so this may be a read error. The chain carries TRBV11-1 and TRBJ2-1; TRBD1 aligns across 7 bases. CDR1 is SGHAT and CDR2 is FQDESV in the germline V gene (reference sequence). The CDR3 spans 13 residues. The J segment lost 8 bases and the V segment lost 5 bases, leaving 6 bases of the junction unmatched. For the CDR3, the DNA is TGTGCCAGCAGCAAGGAAGGGGGCGATGAGCAGTTCTTC. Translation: CASSKEGGDEQFF. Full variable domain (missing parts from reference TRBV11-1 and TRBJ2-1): EAEVAQSPRYKITEKSQAVAFWCDPISGHATLYWYRQILGQGPELLVQFQDESVVDDSQLPKDRFSAERLKGVDSTLKIQPAELGDSAMYLCASSKEGGDEQFFGPGTRLTVL.

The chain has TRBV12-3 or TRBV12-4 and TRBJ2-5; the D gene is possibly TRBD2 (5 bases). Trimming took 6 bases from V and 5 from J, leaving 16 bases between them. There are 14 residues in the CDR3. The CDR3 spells CASSSGPRRETQYF. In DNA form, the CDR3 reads TGTGCCAGCAGCTCCGGACCCCGGAGGGAGACCCAGTACTTC.

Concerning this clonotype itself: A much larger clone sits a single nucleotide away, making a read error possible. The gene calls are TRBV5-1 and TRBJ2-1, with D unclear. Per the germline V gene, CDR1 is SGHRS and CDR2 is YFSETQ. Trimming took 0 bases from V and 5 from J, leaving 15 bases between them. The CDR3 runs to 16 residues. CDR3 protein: CASSLGPVGSHNEQFF. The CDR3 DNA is TGCGCCAGCAGCTTGGGCCCCGTCGGATCCCACAATGAGCAGTTCTTC.

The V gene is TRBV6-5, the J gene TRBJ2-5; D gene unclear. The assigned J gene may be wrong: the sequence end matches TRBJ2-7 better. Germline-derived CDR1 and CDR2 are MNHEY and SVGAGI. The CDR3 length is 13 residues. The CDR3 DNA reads TGTGCCAGCAACCACGGTCCTTCGAGCGAGCAGTACTTC. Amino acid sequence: CASNHGPSSEQYF.

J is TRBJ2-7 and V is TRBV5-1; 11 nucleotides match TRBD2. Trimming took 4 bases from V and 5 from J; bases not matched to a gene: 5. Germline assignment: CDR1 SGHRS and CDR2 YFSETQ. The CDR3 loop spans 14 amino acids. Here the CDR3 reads CASSPGLADHEQYF. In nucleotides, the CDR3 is TGCGCCAGCAGCCCGGGACTAGCGGACCACGAGCAGTACTTC.

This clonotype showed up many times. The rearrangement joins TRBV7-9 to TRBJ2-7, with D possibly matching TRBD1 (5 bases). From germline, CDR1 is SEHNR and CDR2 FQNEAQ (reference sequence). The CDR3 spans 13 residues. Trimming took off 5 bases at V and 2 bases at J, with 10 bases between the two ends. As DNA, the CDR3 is TGTGCCAGCAGCAGGGGTGGCACCTACGAGCAGTACTTC. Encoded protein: CASSRGGTYEQYF.

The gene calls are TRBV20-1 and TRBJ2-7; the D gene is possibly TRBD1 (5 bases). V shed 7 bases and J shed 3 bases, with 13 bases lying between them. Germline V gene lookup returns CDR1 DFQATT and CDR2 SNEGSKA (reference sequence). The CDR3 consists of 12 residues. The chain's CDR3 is CSVLPQGYEQYF. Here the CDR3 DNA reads TGCAGTGTCCTCCCCCAGGGCTACGAGCAGTACTTC.

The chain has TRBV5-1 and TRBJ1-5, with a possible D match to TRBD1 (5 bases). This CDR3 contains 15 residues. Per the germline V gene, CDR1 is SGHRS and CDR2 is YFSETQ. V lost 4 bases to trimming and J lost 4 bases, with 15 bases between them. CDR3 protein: CASSPGSPRNQPQHF. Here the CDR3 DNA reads TGCGCCAGCAGCCCAGGGTCCCCTAGGAATCAGCCCCAGCATTTT.

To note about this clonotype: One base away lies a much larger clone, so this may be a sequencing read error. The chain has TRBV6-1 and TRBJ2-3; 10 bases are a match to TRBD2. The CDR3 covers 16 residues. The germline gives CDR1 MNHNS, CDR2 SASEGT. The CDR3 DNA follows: TGTGCCAGCATATGGAGCGGGGGGGCTAGCACAGATACGCGGTATTTT. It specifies CASIWSGGASTDTRYF.

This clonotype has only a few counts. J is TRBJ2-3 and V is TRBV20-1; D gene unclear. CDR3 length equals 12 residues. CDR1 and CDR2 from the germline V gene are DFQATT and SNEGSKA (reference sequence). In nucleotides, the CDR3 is TGCAGCGGGCGACCTAGTTTGAATACGCAGTATTTT. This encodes CSGRPSLNTQYF.

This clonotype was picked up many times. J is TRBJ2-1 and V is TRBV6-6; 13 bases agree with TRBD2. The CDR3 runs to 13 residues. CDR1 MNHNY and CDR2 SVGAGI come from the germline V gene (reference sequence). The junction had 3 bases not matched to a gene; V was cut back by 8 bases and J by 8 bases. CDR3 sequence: CASGGLAGDEQFF. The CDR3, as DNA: TGTGCCAGCGGCGGACTAGCGGGGGATGAGCAGTTCTTC.

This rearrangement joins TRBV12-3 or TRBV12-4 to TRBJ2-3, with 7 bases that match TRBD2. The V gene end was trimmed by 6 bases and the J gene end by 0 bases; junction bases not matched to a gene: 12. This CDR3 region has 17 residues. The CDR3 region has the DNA TGTGCCAGCAGCCGGAGGGTAACTAGCGTTAGCACAGATACGCAGTATTTT. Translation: CASSRRVTSVSTDTQYF.

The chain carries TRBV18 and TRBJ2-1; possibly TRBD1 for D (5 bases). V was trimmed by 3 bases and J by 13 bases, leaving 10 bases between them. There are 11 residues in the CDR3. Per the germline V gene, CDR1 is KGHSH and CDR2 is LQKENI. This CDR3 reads CASSPDRSQFF. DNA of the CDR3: TGTGCCAGCTCACCCGACAGATCCCAGTTCTTC.

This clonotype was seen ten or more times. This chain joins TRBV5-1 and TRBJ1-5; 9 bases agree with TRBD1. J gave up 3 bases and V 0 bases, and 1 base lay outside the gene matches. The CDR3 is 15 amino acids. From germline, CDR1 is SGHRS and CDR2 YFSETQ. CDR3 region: CASSLGDRVNQPQHF. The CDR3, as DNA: TGCGCCAGCAGCTTGGGGGACAGGGTCAATCAGCCCCAGCATTTT.

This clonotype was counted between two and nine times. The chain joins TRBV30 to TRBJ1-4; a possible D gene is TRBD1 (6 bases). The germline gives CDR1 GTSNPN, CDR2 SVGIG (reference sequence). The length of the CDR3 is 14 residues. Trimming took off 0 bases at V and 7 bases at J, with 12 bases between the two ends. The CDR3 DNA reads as TGTGCCTGGAGTGTAATGGGGGCAGGTGAAAAACTGTTTTTT. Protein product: CAWSVMGAGEKLFF.

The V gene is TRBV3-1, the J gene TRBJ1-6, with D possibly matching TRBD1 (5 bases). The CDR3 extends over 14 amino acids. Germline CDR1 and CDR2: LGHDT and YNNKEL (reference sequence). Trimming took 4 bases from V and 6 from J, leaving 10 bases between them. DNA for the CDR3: TGTGCCAGCAGCCTACAGGCTTTTAATTCACCCCTCCACTTT. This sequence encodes CASSLQAFNSPLHF.

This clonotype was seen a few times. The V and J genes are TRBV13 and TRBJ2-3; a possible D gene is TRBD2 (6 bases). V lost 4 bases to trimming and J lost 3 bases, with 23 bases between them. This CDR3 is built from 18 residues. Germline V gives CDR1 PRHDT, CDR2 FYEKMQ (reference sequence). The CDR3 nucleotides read TGTGCCAGCAGCTCTCTAGCGACAGCAATTTTTCGTACAGATACGCAGTATTTT. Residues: CASSSLATAIFRTDTQYF.

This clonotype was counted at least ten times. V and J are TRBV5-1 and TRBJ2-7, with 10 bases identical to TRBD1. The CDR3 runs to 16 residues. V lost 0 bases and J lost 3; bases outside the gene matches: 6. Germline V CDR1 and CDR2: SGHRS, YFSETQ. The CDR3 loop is CASSLGAGTGDYEQYF. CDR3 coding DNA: TGCGCCAGCAGCTTGGGGGCTGGGACAGGGGACTACGAGCAGTACTTC.

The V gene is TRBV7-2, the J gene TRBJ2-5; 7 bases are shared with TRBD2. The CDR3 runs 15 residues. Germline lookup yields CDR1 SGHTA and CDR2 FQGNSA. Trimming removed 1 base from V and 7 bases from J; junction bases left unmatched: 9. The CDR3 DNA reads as TGTGCCAGCAGCTTAGACGGGCGGGGGAGAGGGACCCAGTACTTC. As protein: CASSLDGRGRGTQYF. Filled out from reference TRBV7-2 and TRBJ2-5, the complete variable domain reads GAGVSQSPSNKVTEKGKDVELRCDPISGHTALYWYRQSLGQGLEFLIYFQGNSAPDKSGLPSDRFSAERTGGSVSTLTIQRTQQEDSAVYLCASSLDGRGRGTQYFGPGTRLLVL.

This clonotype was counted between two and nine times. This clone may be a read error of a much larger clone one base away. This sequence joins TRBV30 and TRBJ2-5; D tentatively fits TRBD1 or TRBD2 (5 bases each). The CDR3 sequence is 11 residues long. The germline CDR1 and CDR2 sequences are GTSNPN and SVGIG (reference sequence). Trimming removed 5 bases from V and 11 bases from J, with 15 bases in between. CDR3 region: CAWGDLDEQYF. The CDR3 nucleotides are TGTGCCTGGGGGGACCTCGATGAGCAGTACTTC. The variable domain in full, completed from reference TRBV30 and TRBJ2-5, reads SQTIHQWPATLVQPVGSPLSLECTVEGTSNPNLYWYRQAAGRGLQLLFYSVGIGQISSEVPQNLSASRPQDRQFILSSKKLLLSDSGFYLCAWGDLDEQYFGPGTRLLVL.

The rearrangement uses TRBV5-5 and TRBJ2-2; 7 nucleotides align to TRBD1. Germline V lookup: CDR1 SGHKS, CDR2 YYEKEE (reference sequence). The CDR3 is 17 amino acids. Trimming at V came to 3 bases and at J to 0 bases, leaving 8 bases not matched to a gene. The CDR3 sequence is CASSSPPTGPNTGELFF. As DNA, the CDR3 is TGTGCCAGCAGCTCTCCCCCGACAGGGCCGAACACCGGGGAGCTGTTTTTT.

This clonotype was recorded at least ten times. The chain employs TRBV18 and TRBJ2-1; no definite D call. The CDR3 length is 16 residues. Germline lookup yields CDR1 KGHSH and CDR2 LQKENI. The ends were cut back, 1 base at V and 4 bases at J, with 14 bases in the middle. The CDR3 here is CASSPLPPGPYNEQFF. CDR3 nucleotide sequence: TGTGCCAGCTCACCACTCCCCCCCGGGCCATACAATGAGCAGTTCTTC.

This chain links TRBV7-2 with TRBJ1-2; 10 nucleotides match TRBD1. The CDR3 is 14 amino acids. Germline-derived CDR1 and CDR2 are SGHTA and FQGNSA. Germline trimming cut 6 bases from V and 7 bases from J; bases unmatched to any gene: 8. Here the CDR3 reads CASRDRGRAFGYTF. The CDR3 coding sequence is TGTGCCAGCAGAGACAGGGGGCGAGCTTTTGGCTACACCTTC.

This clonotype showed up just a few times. CDR3 residues: CASSKGQGNTEAFF. For the CDR3, the DNA is TGCGCCAGCAGCAAGGGACAGGGGAACACTGAAGCTTTCTTT. The chain links TRBV5-1 to TRBJ1-1, with TRBD1 identical over 9 bases. The germline CDR1 and CDR2 sequences are SGHRS and YFSETQ. V shed 4 bases, J shed 1 base, and the junction held 2 bases outside the gene matches. The CDR3 length is 14 residues.

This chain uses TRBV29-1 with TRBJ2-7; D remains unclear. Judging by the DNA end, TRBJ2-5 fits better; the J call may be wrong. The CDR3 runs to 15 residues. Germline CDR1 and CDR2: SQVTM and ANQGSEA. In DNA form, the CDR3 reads TGCAGCGTTGAAGGGGCGCCTGGATCGATAGAGACCCAGTACTTC. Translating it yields CSVEGAPGSIETQYF.